This T cell receptor (beta chain) derives from a study of cytomegalovirus exposure and HLA in healthy donors. Study background: Previous work identified roughly 120 million unique TCR beta sequences from about 179 million T cells.

Primers for the PCR totalled 60 Vbeta and 13 Jbeta. TCRdb's table, derived via immunoSEQ multiplex PCR, lists solely in-frame clones and lacks some. The sample yields over 100,000 clones, of which the top ten take up around 6.5%. Trimming removed 2 bases from V and 4 bases from J, with 11 bases in between. The CDR3 has 15 amino acids. The germline V gene has CDR1 LNHNV and CDR2 YYDKDF (reference sequence). The receptor was isolated from a man between 40 and 49 years old in good health and CMV-seropositive. The V call is TRBV15, the J call TRBJ1-4, with D maybe TRBD1 (6 bases). Sample: PBMCs. The CDR3 bases are TGTGCCACCAGCAGATCGGACAGTAATAATGAAAAACTGTTTTTT. Amino acid sequence: CATSRSDSNNEKLFF.